The clone carrying this T cell receptor (beta chain) has a count of ten or more. Trimming stripped 7 bases from V and 4 bases from J, with 13 bases between. The CDR3 extends over 13 amino acids. CDR1 is MNHNS, CDR2 SASEGT, per germline. These data are taken from a study of T-cell reconstitution after alpha-beta-depleted transplantation in children. It was with unique molecular identifiers that the TCRbeta library was prepared. TCRdb ran MiXCR on the PCR reads and lists one entry per CDR3 protein. The sample holds 200,000 to 250,000 distinct CDR3 sequences, approximately 9% seen once. The clonotype comes from a human donor who donated a stem cell graft to a child with acute lymphoblastic leukemia. Specimen: PBMCs from the stem cell graft donor, collected from the stem cell graft. This rearrangement joins TRBV6-1 to TRBJ1-1, with D tentatively TRBD1 (5 bases). DNA for the CDR3: TGTGCCAGCATCGGACATGGGGGCACTGAAGCTTTCTTT. Encoded protein: CASIGHGGTEAFF.